The 11 T cell receptor beta chains reported below all come from one sample, sequenced in a study of graft-versus-host responses after intestinal transplantation. Produced via immunoSEQ multiplex PCR; TCRdb's table is partial and in-frame only. The sample comprises almost 70,000 clones, around 90% of which are singletons, and 6.7% rests with the top ten. The sample in question was bone marrow, obtained almost 750 days after intestinal transplantation. The receptor set was obtained from a human patient who received an intestinal transplant, so some T cells may come from the graft donor.

The chain has TRBV6-6 and TRBJ2-3, with D hard to call. This CDR3 has 16 residues. Germline values: CDR1 MNHNY, CDR2 SVGAGI (reference sequence). Trimming cost V 2 bases and J 0 bases, with 12 bases left between them. The CDR3 DNA follows: TGTGCCAGCAGTTACAGGGAAAATCCTAGCACAGATACGCAGTATTTT. It specifies CASSYRENPSTDTQYF.

V and J are TRBV9 and TRBJ2-1; no definite D call. V was shortened by 0 bases and J by 5 bases, with 21 bases between the two germline ends. Germline V gives CDR1 SGDLS, CDR2 YYNGEE. This CDR3 has 18 amino acids. The CDR3: CASSVDTAGWSPDNEQFF. The DNA of the CDR3 is TGTGCCAGCAGCGTAGACACCGCCGGGTGGTCCCCGGACAATGAGCAGTTCTTC.

The V and J genes are TRBV5-1 and TRBJ2-7; the D gene could be TRBD1 or TRBD2 (6 bases each). The germline V gene has CDR1 SGHRS and CDR2 YFSETQ. This CDR3 has 15 residues. V lost 0 bases, J lost 3 bases, and 13 bases lay in between. Written as DNA, the CDR3 is TGCGCCAGCAGCTTGGAGGGGGGAAGCGTCTACGAGCAGTACTTC. Translating it yields CASSLEGGSVYEQYF.

This rearrangement joins TRBV4-1 to TRBJ2-2; 10 positions agree with TRBD1. The CDR3 is 17 residues long. Trimming removed 4 bases from V and 4 bases from J; junction bases left unmatched: 9. Germline V gene data show CDR1 as MGHRA and CDR2 as YSYEKL. CDR3 sequence (DNA): TGCGCCAGCAGCCGATTACCGGGACAGGGGTCCACCGGGGAGCTGTTTTTT. Amino acid sequence: CASSRLPGQGSTGELFF.

The chain uses TRBV4-2 and TRBJ2-5; D may be TRBD1 (6 bases). This CDR3 contains 17 residues. The germline V gene encodes CDR1 LGHNA and CDR2 YNFKEQ. Deletions cut 0 bases from V and 0 bases from J, with 14 bases between. The CDR3 loop is CASSQEQQGGYQETQYF. CDR3 coding DNA: TGTGCCAGCAGCCAAGAACAACAGGGTGGTTACCAAGAGACCCAGTACTTC.

The CDR3 spells CAIRTGRGGDTQYF. Here the CDR3 DNA reads TGTGCCATCAGGACCGGCCGAGGAGGAGATACGCAGTATTTT. The rearrangement links TRBV10-3 to TRBJ2-3; a weak D match, TRBD2 (5 bases). The CDR3 is made up of 14 amino acids. Germline V gene sequence: CDR1 ENHRY, CDR2 SYGVKD. Between the trimmed V and J ends, which lost 6 bases and 5 bases, there was a span of 15 bases.

In DNA, the CDR3 is TGCGCCTGCTCCGATGGGGCAGAGCAGTTCTTC. This codes for CACSDGAEQFF. J is TRBJ2-1 and V is TRBV10-1, with D possibly being TRBD1 (5 bases). The CDR3 extends over 11 amino acids. Trimming stripped 11 bases from V and 10 bases from J, with 15 bases between. CDR1 is WNHNN, CDR2 SYGVQD, per germline (reference sequence).

This chain links TRBV5-1 with TRBJ1-5; D unclear. The CDR3 length is 15 residues. The ends were cut back, 0 bases at V and 4 bases at J, with 11 bases in the middle. Germline loops: CDR1 SGHRS, CDR2 YFSETQ. The CDR3 here is CASSLEGSPNQPQHF. The CDR3 DNA is TGCGCCAGCAGCTTGGAAGGGTCCCCAAATCAGCCCCAGCATTTT.

The gene calls are TRBV30 and TRBJ2-7; D not certain. Between the trimmed V and J ends, which lost 3 bases and 5 bases, there was a span of 8 bases. CDR3 length equals 11 residues. Germline V gene sequence: CDR1 GTSNPN, CDR2 SVGIG (reference sequence). The CDR3 nucleotides are TGTGCCTGGAGGCGGACGGACGAGCAGTACTTC. Translated, it gives CAWRRTDEQYF.

V is TRBV2 and J is TRBJ2-3; D unresolved. This CDR3 has 18 residues. Germline CDR1 SNHLY, CDR2 FYNNEI. V lost 2 bases to trimming and J lost 6 bases, with 24 bases between them. Here the CDR3 reads CASSENPVTGVVTDTQYF. CDR3 in DNA: TGTGCCAGCAGTGAAAACCCTGTGACGGGTGTCGTGACGGATACGCAGTATTTT.

This rearrangement joins TRBV5-1 to TRBJ1-1; no clear D. Trimming shortened V by 4 bases and J by 1 base, and 8 bases separated the two germline ends. Germline loops: CDR1 SGHRS, CDR2 YFSETQ. This CDR3 region has 13 residues. The CDR3 DNA is TGCGCCAGCAGCCTAGCCCCGAACACTGAAGCTTTCTTT. Protein sequence: CASSLAPNTEAFF.